This record concerns one TCR beta chain sequence. The sample is drawn from a study of blood T cell repertoires in COVID-19. The wider study: Samples came from the United States, Italy and Spain, spanning acute and convalescent COVID-19. In each case, the material was cDNA or gDNA derived from T cells, B-cell-depleted T cells, or PBMCs.

Source study methods: The authors estimated nucleated cell counts from reference gene primer amplification. Assay: immunoSEQ multiplex PCR; the TCRdb copy retains only in-frame clones and omits some. The DNA gave D and trimming, while V, J and clone size come from that table. The sample records about 49,000 clones, about 90% being singletons. This CDR3 comprises 14 residues. Trimming took 11 bases from V and 11 from J; bases not matched to a gene: 17. CDR1 is SNHLY, CDR2 FYNNEI, per germline. The sample comprised peripheral blood. This TCR derives from a man at least 80 years old with acute or convalescent COVID-19. The chain employs TRBV2 and TRBJ1-1; 10 bases align to TRBD1. The CDR3 region has the DNA TGTGCCTGCAAGAGAGGGACAGGGGAATTTGGTGCTTTCTTT. Its translation is CACKRGTGEFGAFF.